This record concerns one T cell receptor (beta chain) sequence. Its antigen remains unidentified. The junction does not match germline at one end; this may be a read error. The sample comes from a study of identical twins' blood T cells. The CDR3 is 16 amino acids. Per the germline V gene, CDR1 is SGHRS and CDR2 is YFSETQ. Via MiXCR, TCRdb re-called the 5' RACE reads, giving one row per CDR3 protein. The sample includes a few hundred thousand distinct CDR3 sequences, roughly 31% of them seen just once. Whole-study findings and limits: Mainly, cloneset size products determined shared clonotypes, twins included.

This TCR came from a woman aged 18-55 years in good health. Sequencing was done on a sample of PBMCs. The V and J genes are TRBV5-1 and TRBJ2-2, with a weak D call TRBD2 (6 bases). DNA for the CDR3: TGCGCCATCAGCTTGACGGGAGTCGGGAACACCGGGGAGCTGTTTTTT. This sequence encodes CAISLTGVGNTGELFF.